The 29 T cell receptor beta chains below come from one sample, sequenced in a study of blood T cell repertoires in COVID-19. Data came from immunoSEQ multiplex PCR; TCRdb stores just in-frame clones and leaves some out. Of roughly 230,000 clones listed, approximately 92% are singletons. The sample taken for sequencing was peripheral blood. The receptors shown here come from a woman aged 40-49 years who had recovered from COVID-19.

Only one count was recorded for this clone. This chain joins TRBV7-9 and TRBJ1-3; 8 nucleotides line up with TRBD1. CDR1 and CDR2 (germline): SEHNR, FQNEAQ (reference sequence). The V segment lost 4 bases and the J segment 2 bases; nucleotides outside the gene matches: 4. The CDR3 has 15 amino acids. The CDR3 protein is CASSSETGAGNTIYF. In DNA, the CDR3 is TGTGCCAGCAGCTCAGAGACAGGGGCTGGAAACACCATATATTTT. The full variable domain, with the rest looked up from reference TRBV7-9 and TRBJ1-3, is DTGVSQNPRHKITKRGQNVTFRCDPISEHNRLYWYRQTLGQGPEFLTYFQNEAQLEKSRLLSDRFSAERPKGSFSTLEIQRTEQGDSAMYLCASSSETGAGNTIYFGEGSWLTVV.

This chain uses TRBV19 with TRBJ1-3; D is possibly TRBD1 (6 bases). This CDR3 has 17 amino acids. V was pared by 4 bases and J by 3 bases, with 19 bases between. From germline, CDR1 is LNHDA and CDR2 SQIVND (reference sequence). In DNA form, the CDR3 reads TGTGCCAGTAGTAGCCTTTTCGACAGGCCAATTGGAAACACCATATATTTT. Its translation: CASSSLFDRPIGNTIYF.

This clone was counted a single time. The V gene is TRBV12-5, the J gene TRBJ2-2, with D unclear. This CDR3 spans 13 amino acids. Germline assignment: CDR1 LGHNT and CDR2 FRNRAP. With 6 bases removed from V and 5 bases from J, the gap between germline ends came to 10 bases. The CDR3 sequence is CASGHIMTGELFF. DNA for the CDR3: TGTGCTAGTGGCCACATTATGACCGGGGAGCTGTTTTTT.

The sample holds one count of this clone. The V call is TRBV6-5, the J call TRBJ2-5; possibly TRBD1 for D (7 bases). CDR3 length: 14 residues. The V gene's germline CDR1 is MNHEY and CDR2 SVGAGI. Trimming removed 5 bases at V and 3 bases at J, with 13 bases between. CDR3 DNA sequence: TGTGCCAGCAGTCGACAGGGCGGGGAAGAGACCCAGTACTTC. Amino acids: CASSRQGGEETQYF.

This rearrangement joins TRBV4-1 to TRBJ2-1, with 11 positions matching TRBD2. There are 16 residues in the CDR3. Germline V gene data show CDR1 as MGHRA and CDR2 as YSYEKL. After removal of 0 bases from V and 4 bases from J, the junction contained 2 bases not matched to a gene. The CDR3 protein is CASSQEASGGYNEQFF. The CDR3 DNA reads as TGCGCCAGCAGCCAAGAGGCTAGCGGGGGGTACAATGAGCAGTTCTTC.

The V and J genes are TRBV7-9 and TRBJ1-2, with D unresolved. Trimming stripped 5 bases from V and 2 bases from J, with 15 bases between. Germline V gene lookup returns CDR1 SEHNR and CDR2 FQNEAQ (reference sequence). The CDR3 runs to 15 residues. The CDR3 nucleotides read TGTGCCAGCAGCCACCCCCTCGGAGAGAACTATGGCTACACCTTC. This sequence encodes CASSHPLGENYGYTF.

This clone showed up just once. The chain has TRBV28 and TRBJ1-2, with D possibly matching TRBD1 (5 bases). The CDR3 totals 15 residues. With 6 bases removed from V and 4 bases from J, the gap between germline ends came to 18 bases. The germline V gene encodes CDR1 MDHEN and CDR2 SYDVKM. The CDR3 region is CASSAGGVKGYGYTF. Here the CDR3 DNA reads TGTGCCAGCAGCGCCGGGGGGGTAAAAGGCTATGGCTACACCTTC.

This rearrangement joins TRBV3-1 (or the pseudogene TRBV3-2) to TRBJ1-2, with D tentatively TRBD1 (5 bases). Germline CDR1 and CDR2: LGHDT and YNNKEL (reference sequence). Deletions cut 4 bases from V and 8 bases from J, with 17 bases between. The CDR3 contains 14 residues. The DNA for the CDR3 is TGTGCCAGCAGCCCCAATGGAGGGGATTGGGGCTACACCTTC. The encoded protein is CASSPNGGDWGYTF.

The sample holds one count of this clone. The gene calls are TRBV19 and TRBJ1-1, with unresolved D. Germline V gives CDR1 LNHDA, CDR2 SQIVND (reference sequence). Trimming shortened V by 0 bases and J by 6 bases, and 8 bases separated the two germline ends. The CDR3 consists of 13 residues. The CDR3 spells CASSIDRLSEAFF. CDR3 bases: TGTGCCAGTAGTATAGACAGACTATCTGAAGCTTTCTTT.

This clone was detected only a few times. The V gene is TRBV2, the J gene TRBJ1-5, with 9 nucleotides matching TRBD1. The CDR3 length is 15 residues. CDR1 is SNHLY and CDR2 is FYNNEI in the germline V gene. J was trimmed by 3 bases and V by 8 bases; bases with no gene match: 8. CDR3 coding DNA: TGTGCCAGCCGCGACGGGACAGGGTACAATCAGCCCCAGCATTTT. It specifies CASRDGTGYNQPQHF.

The V call is TRBV28, the J call TRBJ2-1; 12 bases agree with TRBD1. V lost 6 bases, J lost 12 bases, and 12 bases stayed unmatched. There are 15 residues in the CDR3. CDR1 is MDHEN and CDR2 is SYDVKM in the germline V gene. CDR3 DNA: TGTGCCAGCAGCGACCGGGACAGGGGGCGCAAGGGGCAGTTCTTC. This encodes CASSDRDRGRKGQFF.

V and J are TRBV28 and TRBJ2-7, with 7 bases lining up with TRBD2. The trim removed 5 bases at V and 7 bases at J, leaving 8 bases unmatched. The germline V gene encodes CDR1 MDHEN and CDR2 SYDVKM. This CDR3 has 13 amino acids. The CDR3 DNA follows: TGTGCCAGCAGTCCCGGCGGGGGAGGGGAGCAGTACGTC. Its translation is CASSPGGGGEQYV.

The gene calls are TRBV11-2 and TRBJ2-1; 8 bases fit TRBD1. This CDR3 is built from 17 residues. The V gene's germline CDR1 is SGHAT and CDR2 FQNNGV. Trimming took 5 bases from V and 7 from J; bases not matched to a gene: 16. As DNA, the CDR3 is TGTGCCAGCAGCCTTCACCTCAGGGGGCGAGGGGGAAATGAGCAGTTCTTC. Its translation is CASSLHLRGRGGNEQFF.

This chain connects TRBV9 to TRBJ1-2, with 7 bases that match TRBD1. The CDR3 extends over 16 amino acids. Per the germline V gene, CDR1 is SGDLS and CDR2 is YYNGEE. V was clipped by 4 bases and J by 1 base; unmatched bases: 10. Written as DNA, the CDR3 is TGTGCCAGCAGCCCGAGGACAGGCGTGCTTAACTATGGCTACACCTTC. This gives the protein CASSPRTGVLNYGYTF. Full variable domain (rest looked up from reference TRBV9 and TRBJ1-2): DSGVTQTPKHLITATGQRVTLRCSPRSGDLSVYWYQQSLDQGLQFLIQYYNGEERAKGNILERFSAQQFPDLHSELNLSSLELGDSALYFCASSPRTGVLNYGYTFGSGTRLTVV.

CDR3 in DNA: TGTGCCAGCAGTTACTCCCCCTGGGGGGGGTACGAGCAGTACTTC. Translation: CASSYSPWGGYEQYF. The gene calls are TRBV6-5 and TRBJ2-7; TRBD2 aligns across 7 bases. Per the germline V gene, CDR1 is MNHEY and CDR2 is SVGAGI. The CDR3 has 15 amino acids. V trimming: 0 bases; J trimming: 4 bases; junction bases outside the gene matches: 6.

As DNA, the CDR3 is TGTGCCAGCAGTTCCCCCCGACTCCTAAGGGGGACCGGGGAGCTGTTTTTT. Translated: CASSSPRLLRGTGELFF. The rearrangement uses TRBV6-2 or TRBV6-3 and TRBJ2-2; a possible D gene is TRBD1 (6 bases). The CDR3 consists of 17 residues. Trimming removed 4 bases from V and 5 bases from J, with 20 bases in between. Germline CDR1 MNHEY, CDR2 SVGEGT.

The rearrangement links TRBV24-1 to TRBJ2-1; no reliable D call. The CDR3 is made up of 8 amino acids. The germline CDR1 and CDR2 sequences are KGHDR and SFDVKD. V gave up 9 bases and J gave up 10 bases, with 3 bases separating them. The CDR3 nucleotides are TGTGCCACCCCAGAGCAGTTCTTC. Its translation is CATPEQFF.

The rearrangement joins TRBV6-2 or TRBV6-3 to TRBJ2-5, with 10 bases matching TRBD2. V dropped 5 bases and J dropped 5; count of bases not matched to a gene: 5. Germline-derived CDR1 and CDR2 are MNHEY and SVGEGT. The CDR3 spans 14 residues. Here the CDR3 DNA reads TGTGCCAGCAGTGAGCGGGGGGGCGGGGAGACCCAGTACTTC. As protein: CASSERGGGETQYF.

This clone was seen once. This chain joins TRBV9 and TRBJ2-1; D uncertain. From germline, CDR1 is SGDLS and CDR2 YYNGEE. The V and J ends lost 9 bases and 3 bases respectively, with 16 bases between them. The CDR3 totals 14 residues. CDR3 protein: CAILYPFRYNEQFF. The CDR3 nucleotides are TGTGCCATACTATACCCTTTCCGCTACAATGAGCAGTTCTTC.

This chain joins TRBV2 and TRBJ2-1; 10 bases align to TRBD1. The length of the CDR3 is 12 residues. CDR1 is SNHLY, CDR2 FYNNEI, per germline. The CDR3 DNA sequence: TGTGCTTCGGACAGGGGGTTAAATGAGCAGTTCTTC. This sequence encodes CASDRGLNEQFF.

This rearrangement joins TRBV5-4 to TRBJ2-3, with 12 positions matching TRBD2. The germline V gene has CDR1 SGHNT and CDR2 YYREEE (reference sequence). With V trimmed by 4 bases and J by 4 bases, 4 bases remained unmatched. This CDR3 is 15 amino acids long. CDR3 region: CASSLRLAGADTQYF. CDR3 in DNA: TGTGCCAGCAGCCTTCGACTAGCGGGGGCAGATACGCAGTATTTT.

The gene calls are TRBV18 and TRBJ1-2; 8 bases fit TRBD1. The CDR3 consists of 16 residues. V lost 3 bases and J lost 3; bases outside the gene matches: 9. Germline CDR1 is KGHSH and CDR2 is LQKENI. CDR3 nucleotides: TGTGCCAGCTCACCGACTACCGACAGGGGCGACTATGGCTACACCTTC. Its translation: CASSPTTDRGDYGYTF.

This clone was detected only once. The chain recombines TRBV2 with TRBJ1-2; D unclear. Trimming stripped 8 bases from V and 6 bases from J, with 7 bases between. CDR3 size: 10 residues. Germline CDR1 is SNHLY and CDR2 is FYNNEI. The CDR3 spells CASSEDGYTF. Here the CDR3 DNA reads TGTGCCAGCTCCGAGGATGGCTACACCTTC.

The genes are TRBV2 and TRBJ1-4; 8 bases agree with TRBD1. J lost 7 bases, V lost 6 bases, and 4 bases had no gene match. The CDR3 is 13 amino acids. Germline CDR1 is SNHLY and CDR2 is FYNNEI. The CDR3 region is CASRGTGSEKLFF. The CDR3 nucleotides read TGTGCCAGCAGGGGGACAGGAAGTGAAAAACTGTTTTTT.

This clone was observed a few times. This rearrangement joins TRBV11-2 to TRBJ2-1; 7 bases align to TRBD1. This CDR3 comprises 14 residues. Germline V CDR1 and CDR2: SGHAT, FQNNGV. The trim removed 10 bases at V and 7 bases at J, leaving 13 bases unmatched. This CDR3 reads CAIRSDRDLNEQFF. The CDR3 nucleotides read TGTGCCATCAGATCTGACAGGGACCTTAATGAGCAGTTCTTC.

This clone was seen only once. V is TRBV7-9 and J is TRBJ2-3; 12 positions agree with TRBD2. From germline, CDR1 is SEHNR and CDR2 FQNEAQ (reference sequence). This CDR3 has 17 amino acids. V lost 0 bases to trimming and J lost 2 bases; unmatched junction nucleotides: 3. CDR3 nucleotides: TGTGCCAGCAGCTTAGCGGCTAGCGGGGGGGCCACAGATACGCAGTATTTT. It is translated as CASSLAASGGATDTQYF.

CDR3 coding DNA: TGTGCCAGCAGCGAGCCAGGGTCCGGAAACACCATATATTTT. This encodes CASSEPGSGNTIYF. The V gene is TRBV9, the J gene TRBJ1-3; perhaps TRBD1 as D (5 bases). V was clipped by 3 bases and J by 4 bases, with 11 bases between them. CDR1 SGDLS and CDR2 YYNGEE come from the germline V gene. The CDR3 length is 14 residues. Based on the CDR3 plus reference TRBV9 and TRBJ1-3, the full variable domain is DSGVTQTPKHLITATGQRVTLRCSPRSGDLSVYWYQQSLDQGLQFLIQYYNGEERAKGNILERFSAQQFPDLHSELNLSSLELGDSALYFCASSEPGSGNTIYFGEGSWLTVV.

This chain uses TRBV30 with TRBJ1-1; a possible D gene is TRBD1 (5 bases). This CDR3 has 11 residues. Per the germline V gene, CDR1 is GTSNPN and CDR2 is SVGIG (reference sequence). V gave up 5 bases and J gave up 7 bases, with 11 bases separating them. CDR3 sequence reads: CAWGIDSEAFF. The CDR3 nucleotides are TGTGCCTGGGGGATCGACAGTGAAGCTTTCTTT.

There are a few counts of this clone. V gene TRBV25-1 combines with J gene TRBJ1-2; D unresolved. CDR3 length: 12 residues. CDR1 and CDR2 from the germline V gene are MGHDK and SYGVNS. Trimming shortened V by 2 bases and J by 3 bases, and 4 bases separated the two germline ends. This CDR3 is CASSEQYYGYTF. As DNA, the CDR3 is TGTGCCAGCAGTGAACAGTACTATGGCTACACCTTC.